Here is one TCR beta chain with its context. The antigen is undetermined. This record belongs to a study of blood T cells in healthy people across ages. Each sample yielded at least 5 micrograms of PBMC total RNA. Overall study findings and caveats: Researchers said unsorted PBMCs prevented a conclusive naive versus antigen-experienced comparison. There was a strong correlation between TCR beta diversity and naive T cell percentage. Older individuals had lower TCR beta diversity per million T cells (the decline was roughly linear).

Primed by a sample-barcoded 5' primer and a J-beta primer mix, a second PCR proceeded for about 6 to 12 cycles. Each CDR3 protein gets one entry after TCRdb re-called the 5' RACE reads with MiXCR. Of roughly 1,700,000 distinct CDR3 sequences in the sample, under 30% were seen once. The sample consisted of blood. This receptor was taken from a woman aged 25 to 45 in good health.

The CDR3 is CSVDQRSGGTFF. The CDR3 nucleotides read TGCAGCGTTGATCAAAGGAGCGGGGGGACTTTCTTT. The chain has TRBV29-1 and TRBJ1-1; possibly TRBD1 for D (5 bases). The CDR3 sequence is 12 residues long. Trimming pared 3 bases from V and 12 bases from J, leaving 17 bases between. In germline, CDR1 is SQVTM, CDR2 ANQGSEA.